A selection of T cell receptor beta chains follows, all from one sample in a study of blood T cell repertoires in COVID-19. Repertoires were generated with immunoSEQ multiplex PCR, while TCRdb's copy carries only in-frame clones and drops some. The sample consists of about 140,000 clones, approximately 83% of them appearing once. What was sequenced was peripheral blood. These receptors came from a human donor in a cohort sampled during active COVID-19. CDR3s include the opening cysteine and the closing phenylalanine or tryptophan. D genes are given only for firm matches. Clone size appears in some rows only: once, few, many, or a class for an expanded clone.

cdr3_nt cdr3_aa j_call d_call clone_size v_call
TGTGCCAGCAGGCGGTCAGCCGGGACAGTCACAGATACGCAGTATTTT CASRRSAGTVTDTQYF TRBJ2-3 TRBD1 - TRBV27
TGTGCCAGCAGCCACGCCGTCGGGGGGCGAGAGACCCAGTACTTC CASSHAVGGRETQYF TRBJ2-5 - - TRBV13
TGTGCCAGCAGGGCAGGGGATTGGTACGAGCAGTACTTC CASRAGDWYEQYF TRBJ2-7 - - TRBV6-5
TGTGCCAGCAGCCCCCGGGGACAGAAGTCCTACAATGAGCAGTTCTTC CASSPRGQKSYNEQFF TRBJ2-1 TRBD1 - TRBV7-9
TGCAGCGTTGAAGTTGAGGGTTCCTACGAGCAGTACTTC CSVEVEGSYEQYF TRBJ2-7 - once TRBV29-1
TGTGCCAGTAGTCACGACCGGACAGGGGACGAAAAACTGTTTTTT CASSHDRTGDEKLFF TRBJ1-4 TRBD1 - TRBV19
TGTGCCAGCAGCTTAGTGTCAGATTCAGCCTACGAGCAGTACTTC CASSLVSDSAYEQYF TRBJ2-7 - - TRBV11-1
TGTGCCAGCAGTTTAATTATATACTATGGCTACACCTTC CASSLIIYYGYTF TRBJ1-2 - - TRBV12-3/TRBV12-4
TGTGCCAGCAGGTCCACTCTAGCGGGGGGAGGGGAGCAGTACTTC CASRSTLAGGGEQYF TRBJ2-7 TRBD2 - TRBV28
TGTGCCAGCAGTGAAGTTGGACAAATTAATTCACCCCTCCACTTT CASSEVGQINSPLHF TRBJ1-6 - - TRBV6-1
TGCGCCAGCAGCTTGAGCCGGGACAGGGGGCGCGAGACCCAGTACTTC CASSLSRDRGRETQYF TRBJ2-5 TRBD1 - TRBV5-1
TGCGCCATTGGAAGAACAGCACGAGAAGTCACAGATACGCAGTATTTT CAIGRTAREVTDTQYF TRBJ2-3 - few TRBV10-1
TGCAGTGCTAGTCTGGGGCCGGAGCTGTTTTTT CSASLGPELFF TRBJ2-2 - - TRBV20-1
TGTGCCAGCAGCGCCAGTGGGGCCCAGGGGAAGAACACTGAAGCTTTCTTT CASSASGAQGKNTEAFF TRBJ1-1 - - TRBV9
TGTGCCAGCAGTTACTCACCGGGGAGAACTAATGAAAAACTGTTTTTT CASSYSPGRTNEKLFF TRBJ1-4 - - TRBV6-5
TGTGCCAGCAGCCGGGACAGGGTTTTCAATGAGCAGTTCTTC CASSRDRVFNEQFF TRBJ2-1 TRBD1 - TRBV3-1/TRBV3-2
TGTGCCAGTAGAAGAGCGGACAGCCGCTCTGGAAACACCATATATTTT CASRRADSRSGNTIYF TRBJ1-3 - few TRBV19
TGTGCCAGCAGTGATATCAGACAGGGGCGCACTGAAGCTTTCTTT CASSDIRQGRTEAFF TRBJ1-1 TRBD1 - TRBV25-1
TGTGCCAGCAGGCCGCCGGGAGATACGCAGTATTTT CASRPPGDTQYF TRBJ2-3 - - TRBV2
TGTGCCAGCAGCGAGCAAGCGGGGGGCCGCCATGAGCAGTTCTTC CASSEQAGGRHEQFF TRBJ2-1 TRBD2 - TRBV13
TGTGCCAGCACTTACCGGGACAGGGGTCTCCTTAACTATGGCTACACCTTC CASTYRDRGLLNYGYTF TRBJ1-2 TRBD1 - TRBV2
TGTGCCAGCATTGGGACAGGGGTGGGTGAAAAACTGTTTTTT CASIGTGVGEKLFF TRBJ1-4 TRBD1 - TRBV2
TGTGCCAGCAGCCCCCTCGGTGCAGGGGGCGTCGGTATCCAGCCCCAGCATTTT CASSPLGAGGVGIQPQHF TRBJ1-5 TRBD1 - TRBV7-9
TGTGCCAGTAGTAGACAGGTTATGAACACTGAAGCTTTCTTT CASSRQVMNTEAFF TRBJ1-1 - - TRBV19
TGTGCCAGCAGTGAATTGCGGGGTAGTCAGCCCCAGCATTTT CASSELRGSQPQHF TRBJ1-5 - few TRBV6-1
TGTGCCAGCAACACAAAAGAAGCTTTCTTT CASNTKEAFF TRBJ1-1 - - TRBV11-3
TGCGCCAGCAGTGAGTCGACACCAGATACGCAGTATTTT CASSESTPDTQYF TRBJ2-3 - - TRBV10-1
TGTGCCAGCAGCGTATTTCCGGCGGGATCTGGGGCCAACGTCCTGACTTTC CASSVFPAGSGANVLTF TRBJ2-6 - - TRBV9
TGTGCCAGCAGCTTCCGGGACAGGGGCGACACTGAAGCTTTCTTT CASSFRDRGDTEAFF TRBJ1-1 TRBD1 once TRBV11-2